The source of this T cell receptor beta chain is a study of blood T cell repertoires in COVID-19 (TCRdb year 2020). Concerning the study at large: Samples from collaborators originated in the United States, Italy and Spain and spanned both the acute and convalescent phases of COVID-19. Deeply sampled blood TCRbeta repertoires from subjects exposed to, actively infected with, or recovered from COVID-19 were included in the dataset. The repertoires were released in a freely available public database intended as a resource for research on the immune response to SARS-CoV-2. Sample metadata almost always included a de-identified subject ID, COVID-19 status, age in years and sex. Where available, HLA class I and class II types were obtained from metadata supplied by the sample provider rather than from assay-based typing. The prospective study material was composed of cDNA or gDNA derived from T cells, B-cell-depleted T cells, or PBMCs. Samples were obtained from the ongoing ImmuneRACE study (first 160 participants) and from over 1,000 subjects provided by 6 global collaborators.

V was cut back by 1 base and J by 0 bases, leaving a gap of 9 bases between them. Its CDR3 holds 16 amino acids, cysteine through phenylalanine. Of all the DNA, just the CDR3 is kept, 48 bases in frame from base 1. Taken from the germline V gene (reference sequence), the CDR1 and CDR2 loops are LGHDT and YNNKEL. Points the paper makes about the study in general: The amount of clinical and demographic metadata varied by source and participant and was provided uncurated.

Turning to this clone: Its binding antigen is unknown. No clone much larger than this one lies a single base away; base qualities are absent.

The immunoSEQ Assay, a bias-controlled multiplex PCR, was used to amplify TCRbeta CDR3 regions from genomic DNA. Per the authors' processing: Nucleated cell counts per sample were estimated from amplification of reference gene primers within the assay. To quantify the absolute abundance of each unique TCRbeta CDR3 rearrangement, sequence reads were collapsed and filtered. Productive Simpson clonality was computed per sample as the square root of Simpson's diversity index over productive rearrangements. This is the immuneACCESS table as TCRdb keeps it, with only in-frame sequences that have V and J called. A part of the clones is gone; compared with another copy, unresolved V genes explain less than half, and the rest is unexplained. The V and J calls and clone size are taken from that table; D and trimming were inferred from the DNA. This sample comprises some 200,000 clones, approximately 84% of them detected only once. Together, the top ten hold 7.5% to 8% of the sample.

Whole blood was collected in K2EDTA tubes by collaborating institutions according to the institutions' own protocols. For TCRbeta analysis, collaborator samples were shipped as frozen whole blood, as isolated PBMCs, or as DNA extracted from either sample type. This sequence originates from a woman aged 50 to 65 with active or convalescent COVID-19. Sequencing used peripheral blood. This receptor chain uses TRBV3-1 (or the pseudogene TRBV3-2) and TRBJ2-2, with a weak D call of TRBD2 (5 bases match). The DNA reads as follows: TGTGCCAGCAGCCAAGCGGGGAACGCGAACACCGGGGAGCTGTTTTTT. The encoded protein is CASSQAGNANTGELFF.